Within the sample, the clone carrying this T cell receptor (beta chain) is medium-sized (0.01 to 0.1%). Its specificity is not known. This sample was included in a study of HIV-infected patients and healthy controls. General study points: Healthy control repertoires had roughly threefold more distinct CDR3s than untreated HIV+ repertoires, and higher Shannon diversity.

The repertoire came from unfractionated whole blood and reflected all unsorted peripheral T cells. Alpha and beta constant-region primers primed reverse transcription of around 550 ng RNA. Alpha and beta chain libraries were made separately by chain-specific third strand synthesis with multiplexing indices. Each cDNA molecule was barcoded, and a single primer pair amplified each chain. TCRdb recomputed calls from the 5' RACE reads with MiXCR, one row per CDR3 protein. The table lists thousands of distinct CDR3 sequences, about 5.8% of them singletons. CDR1 and CDR2 from the germline V gene are GTSNPN and SVGIG (reference sequence). V lost 3 bases and J lost 2; bases outside the gene matches: 3. This CDR3 has 13 amino acids.

Sequenced: blood. The source is an adult in good health. The V gene is TRBV30, the J gene TRBJ1-1; 7 nucleotides line up with TRBD1. CDR3 nucleotide sequence: TGTGCCTGGAGCGAGGGGGCAAACACTGAAGCTTTCTTT. This sequence encodes CAWSEGANTEAFF.